This TCR beta chain emerged from a study of CD8 T cells in Susac syndrome. RNA was extracted with the RNeasy kit, and a quantity of about 0.5 to 1 ug was reverse transcribed using random hexamers. From the immunoSEQ multiplex PCR reads, TCRdb called clonotypes with MiXCR, one entry per CDR3 protein. The sample has under 150,000 distinct CDR3 sequences, nearly 97% seen once; the top ten hold around 0.08%. The V gene's germline CDR1 is SGHRS and CDR2 YFSETQ. CDR3 size: 15 residues. The ends were cut back, 3 bases at V and 0 bases at J, with 11 bases in the middle. The TCR comes from a human donor with Susac syndrome. The rearrangement uses TRBV5-1 and TRBJ2-3; D is perhaps TRBD1 or TRBD2 (6 bases each). Sequencing was done on a sample of CD4+ T cells from PBMCs. CDR3 amino acids: CASSSGAHSTDTQYF. Written as DNA, the CDR3 is TGCGCCAGCAGCTCGGGGGCGCACAGCACAGATACGCAGTATTTT.